The 11 T cell receptor beta chains presented below share a single source sample, sequenced in a study of CD8+ T cells in alopecia areata. RNA, once extracted, was reverse transcribed into cDNA for use as the sequencing template. Produced via immunoSEQ multiplex PCR; TCRdb's table is partial and in-frame only. The sample has about 200,000 clones, roughly 56% seen once. Sequences were obtained from CD8+ T cells sorted from blood. Receptor source: a human donor in good health.

This clone was observed a few times. V and J are TRBV29-1 and TRBJ2-7, with 8 bases identical to TRBD2. J lost 4 bases, V lost 6 bases, and 11 bases had no gene match. Looked up from germline, CDR1 is SQVTM and CDR2 is ANQGSEA. This CDR3 is built from 14 residues. The CDR3 sequence is CSVVGISGVYEQYF. The CDR3 nucleotides read TGCAGCGTAGTAGGAATTAGCGGGGTTTACGAGCAGTACTTC.

The chain links TRBV7-9 to TRBJ2-1; the match to TRBD2 covers 13 bases. Trimming removed 4 bases from V and 6 bases from J; junction bases left unmatched: 6. CDR1 and CDR2 from the germline V gene are SEHNR and FQNEAQ (reference sequence). This CDR3 comprises 16 residues. CDR3 sequence: CASSSTSGGASNEQFF. CDR3 bases: TGTGCCAGCAGCTCCACTAGCGGGGGGGCGTCCAATGAGCAGTTCTTC.

Here the CDR3 DNA reads TGCGCCAGCAGCCAAGAGGATCGTGTAGGGAACGAAAAACTGTTTTTT. Translated, it gives CASSQEDRVGNEKLFF. The gene calls are TRBV4-1 and TRBJ1-4; D gene ambiguous. Germline CDR1 MGHRA, CDR2 YSYEKL. This CDR3 region has 16 residues. The V gene lost 0 bases and the J gene lost 8 bases, with 16 bases spanning the gap.

V gene TRBV27 combines with J gene TRBJ2-6; D unresolved. The V end lost 7 bases, the J end lost 4 bases, and 14 bases lay between the germline ends. The CDR3 loop spans 15 amino acids. Germline CDR1 and CDR2: MNHEY and SMNVEV (reference sequence). The CDR3 is CASTFIPLGANVLTF. The CDR3 bases are TGTGCCAGCACCTTTATCCCCTTAGGGGCCAACGTCCTGACTTTC.

This chain connects TRBV19 to TRBJ2-3; D is perhaps TRBD1 (5 bases). Germline CDR1 LNHDA, CDR2 SQIVND (reference sequence). The CDR3 runs 15 residues. Trimming took 2 bases from V and 0 from J, leaving 9 bases between them. CDR3 amino acids: CASSIWGTSTDTQYF. The CDR3 DNA sequence: TGTGCCAGTAGTATATGGGGCACTAGCACAGATACGCAGTATTTT.

The V call is TRBV25-1, the J call TRBJ2-7; D unresolved. This CDR3 comprises 13 residues. The V gene lost 6 bases and the J gene lost 2 bases, with 11 bases spanning the gap. The germline CDR1 and CDR2 sequences are MGHDK and SYGVNS. CDR3 loop: CASRGNWAYEQYF. CDR3 nucleotides: TGTGCCAGCAGGGGGAATTGGGCCTACGAGCAGTACTTC.

This clone was found a few times. V gene TRBV29-1 combines with J gene TRBJ1-2, with D hard to call. Germline values: CDR1 SQVTM, CDR2 ANQGSEA. Trimming cost V 5 bases and J 2 bases, with 9 bases left between them. This CDR3 comprises 12 residues. This CDR3 is CSVWTGNYGYTF. The DNA for the CDR3 is TGCAGCGTTTGGACGGGAAACTATGGCTACACCTTC. The whole variable domain, remainder taken from reference TRBV29-1 and TRBJ1-2, is SAVISQKPSRDICQRGTSLTIQCQVDSQVTMMFWYRQQPGQSLTLIATANQGSEATYESGFVIDKFPISRPNLTFSTLTVSNMSPEDSSIYLCSVWTGNYGYTFGSGTRLTVV.

A few counts support this clone. V is TRBV12-5 and J is TRBJ2-3, with 10 bases matching TRBD1. V shed 1 base and J 2 bases; nucleotides not matched to a gene: 3. Germline CDR1 reads LGHNT; CDR2 reads FRNRAP. This CDR3 is built from 16 residues. This CDR3 is CASGLAGTGDTDTQYF. CDR3 nucleotide sequence: TGTGCTAGTGGTTTGGCCGGGACAGGGGACACAGATACGCAGTATTTT.

This clone was recorded only once. This sample also contains other DNA sequences that code for the same CDR3. The chain combines TRBV27 with TRBJ1-5, with D hard to call. Between the trimmed V and J ends, which lost 6 bases and 0 bases, there was a span of 6 bases. The germline V gene encodes CDR1 MNHEY and CDR2 SMNVEV (reference sequence). There are 13 residues in the CDR3. The CDR3 sequence is CASSSDSNQPQHF. In DNA form, the CDR3 reads TGTGCCAGCAGCTCGGATAGCAATCAGCCCCAGCATTTT.

This clone was counted a few times. For the CDR3, the DNA is TGCGCCAGCAGCTCCGGGGGGACCCTTTCGGAGCAGTACTTC. Residues: CASSSGGTLSEQYF. V is TRBV5-1 and J is TRBJ2-7, with TRBD2 identical over 7 bases. The CDR3 runs 14 residues. The V and J ends lost 3 bases and 7 bases, in that order; junction bases with no gene match: 10. Germline V CDR1 and CDR2: SGHRS, YFSETQ.

This clone was found a few times. This sequence joins TRBV7-9 and TRBJ1-5, with 7 nucleotides matching TRBD1. This CDR3 region has 14 residues. In germline, CDR1 is SEHNR, CDR2 FQNEAQ (reference sequence). The V segment lost 4 bases and the J segment 8 bases; nucleotides outside the gene matches: 8. The CDR3 sequence is CASSSIGTAKPQHF. The CDR3 nucleotides are TGTGCCAGCAGCTCCATCGGGACAGCTAAGCCCCAGCATTTT.